One and the same sample provided the 24 T cell receptor beta chains below, sequenced in a study of T-cell reconstitution after alpha-beta-depleted transplantation in children. Preparation of the TCRbeta library used unique molecular identifiers. TCRdb re-analysed the PCR reads in MiXCR, keeping a single row per CDR3 protein. The profile covers hundreds of thousands of distinct CDR3 sequences, with 16% appearing a single time and around 0.96% taken by the ten largest. Sequenced here: PBMCs from the stem cell graft donor, sampled from the stem cell graft. All receptors derive from a human donor who donated a stem cell graft to a child with acute myeloid leukemia.

This chain uses TRBV11-2 with TRBJ2-5; perhaps TRBD1 as D (6 bases). This CDR3 has 16 residues. Germline CDR1 is SGHAT and CDR2 is FQNNGV. V was shortened by 1 base and J by 0 bases, with 12 bases between the two germline ends. CDR3 in DNA: TGTGCCAGCAGCTTAGCTACAGGGAATTACCAAGAGACCCAGTACTTC. Translation: CASSLATGNYQETQYF.

This clonotype showed up many times. The CDR3 loop reads CSVARDRDSYEQYF. In nucleotides, the CDR3 is TGCAGCGTTGCCCGGGACAGGGACTCCTACGAGCAGTACTTC. The V gene is TRBV29-1, the J gene TRBJ2-7; the match to TRBD1 covers 9 bases. The CDR3 sequence is 14 residues long. Germline loops: CDR1 SQVTM, CDR2 ANQGSEA. Trimming cost V 4 bases and J 0 bases; bases outside gene matches: 4.

This clonotype was observed a few times. The rearrangement uses TRBV28 and TRBJ2-1; a possible D gene is TRBD2 (7 bases). V gave up 6 bases and J gave up 4 bases, with 16 bases separating them. The CDR3 extends over 15 amino acids. Germline V gene data show CDR1 as MDHEN and CDR2 as SYDVKM. For the CDR3, the DNA is TGTGCCAGCAGGGGAGGGGGGGGCCGGTACAATGAGCAGTTCTTC. Its protein product is CASRGGGGRYNEQFF.

The V call is TRBV4-2, the J call TRBJ1-4; 7 bases agree with TRBD1. Germline values: CDR1 LGHNA, CDR2 YNFKEQ. Trimming at V came to 3 bases and at J to 8 bases, leaving 6 bases not matched to a gene. CDR3 length equals 14 residues. As DNA, the CDR3 is TGTGCCAGCAGCCATGACAGGGAGGAAGAAAAACTGTTTTTT. Amino acids: CASSHDREEEKLFF.

This clonotype was counted ten times or more. The chain links TRBV20-1 to TRBJ2-1; unclear D gene. The CDR3 contains 15 residues. V was cut by 6 bases and J by 0 bases, with 15 bases left in between. CDR1 is DFQATT, CDR2 SNEGSKA, per germline (reference sequence). CDR3 residues: CSAIPQLSSYNEQFF. CDR3 coding DNA: TGCAGTGCAATACCCCAGTTGAGCTCCTACAATGAGCAGTTCTTC.

This clonotype was detected ten times or more. The chain recombines TRBV20-1 with TRBJ2-7; D perhaps matches TRBD1 (6 bases). V lost 3 bases and J lost 7, with 16 bases in between. The V gene's germline CDR1 is DFQATT and CDR2 SNEGSKA (reference sequence). The CDR3 spans 13 residues. The DNA of the CDR3 is TGCAGTGCTAGCCAGGGGCGGGTAGGTGAGCAGTACTTC. It encodes CSASQGRVGEQYF.

This clonotype has ten or more counts. The chain links TRBV20-1 to TRBJ2-5; 9 bases map to TRBD2. This CDR3 has 15 residues. In germline, CDR1 is DFQATT, CDR2 SNEGSKA (reference sequence). The junction had 13 bases not matched to a gene; V was cut back by 5 bases and J by 6 bases. CDR3 DNA sequence: TGCAGTGCTGCCCCGGGGAGCGGGGGGTCTAAGACCCAGTACTTC. Protein product: CSAAPGSGGSKTQYF.

This clonotype was counted ten times or more. The V call is TRBV6-5, the J call TRBJ1-5; no definite D call. Germline CDR1 MNHEY, CDR2 SVGAGI. The CDR3 loop spans 15 amino acids. V lost 7 bases, J lost 2 bases, and 15 bases lay in between. In DNA, the CDR3 is TGTGCCAGCACGCCGGCAGGAGGTCGCAATCAGCCCCAGCATTTT. Its translation is CASTPAGGRNQPQHF.

This clonotype was found a few times. The chain couples TRBV20-1 to TRBJ2-6; D gene ambiguous. The CDR3 totals 16 residues. Between the trimmed V and J ends, which lost 4 bases and 2 bases, there was a span of 15 bases. The germline V gene has CDR1 DFQATT and CDR2 SNEGSKA (reference sequence). The CDR3, as DNA: TGCAGTGCTATGTCCCTGGAGCGACCTGGGGCCAACGTCCTGACTTTC. It yields the protein CSAMSLERPGANVLTF.

There are many counts of this clonotype. The V and J genes are TRBV4-3 and TRBJ1-2; weak D call: TRBD1 (5 bases). Germline-derived CDR1 and CDR2 are LGHNA and YSLEER. This CDR3 region has 15 residues. V lost 4 bases and J 2 bases, leaving 14 bases between the germline ends. The CDR3: CASSLTRDGNYGYTF. The DNA of the CDR3 is TGCGCCAGCAGCCTCACTCGGGACGGAAACTATGGCTACACCTTC.

There are many counts of this clonotype. The V gene is TRBV5-6, the J gene TRBJ1-4, with 9 bases aligning to TRBD1. Germline CDR1 SGHDT, CDR2 YYEEEE. V trimming: 1 base; J trimming: 4 bases; junction bases outside the gene matches: 11. CDR3 length: 18 residues. The CDR3 region has the DNA TGTGCCAGCAGCTTGCGGACAGGGGCCTTGCAGGGTAATGAAAAACTGTTTTTT. Amino acid sequence: CASSLRTGALQGNEKLFF.

The J gene is TRBJ2-7, the V gene TRBV21-1; the DNA was not compared with TRBD2, the D call given in the table. TRBV21-1 is listed as a pseudogene. This CDR3 is built from 15 residues. The CDR3 DNA follows: TGTGCCAGCATCCCCAAGGGCATACGTGTACACGAGCAGTACGTC. Translated: CASIPKGIRVHEQYV.

The count of this clonotype is one. The chain carries TRBV14 and TRBJ2-2; TRBD1 agrees at 9 bases. Germline loops: CDR1 SGHDN, CDR2 FVKESK. CDR3 size: 16 residues. The V gene end was trimmed by 3 bases and the J gene end by 5 bases; junction bases not matched to a gene: 7. DNA for the CDR3: TGTGCCAGCAGCCAGCCGGGACAGGGAAGGACCGGGGAGCTGTTTTTT. Its translation: CASSQPGQGRTGELFF.

The rearrangement joins TRBV30 to TRBJ2-2, with TRBD1 matching over 8 bases. Trimming at V came to 6 bases and at J to 6 bases, leaving 12 bases not matched to a gene. Germline loops: CDR1 GTSNPN, CDR2 SVGIG (reference sequence). CDR3 length equals 15 residues. CDR3 DNA: TGTGCCTGCGGCCAGGGACAGGCGGGTCCCGGGGAGCTGTTTTTT. Amino acid sequence: CACGQGQAGPGELFF.

A few counts support this clonotype. The V gene is TRBV9, the J gene TRBJ2-1; TRBD2 is a possible D gene (6 bases). Germline V lookup: CDR1 SGDLS, CDR2 YYNGEE. This CDR3 has 15 residues. Trimming stripped 9 bases from V and 1 base from J, with 17 bases between. CDR3 sequence: CATARGRGSYNEQFF. As DNA, the CDR3 is TGTGCCACCGCTCGAGGTCGGGGGTCCTACAATGAGCAGTTCTTC.

This clonotype has just a few counts. The chain employs TRBV7-2 and TRBJ1-2, with 8 bases that match TRBD1. Trimming at V came to 2 bases and at J to 6 bases, leaving 5 bases not matched to a gene. Per germline, CDR1 SGHTA and CDR2 FQGNSA. This CDR3 comprises 14 residues. The CDR3 loop is CASSLRQGANGYTF. CDR3 in DNA: TGTGCCAGCAGCTTAAGGCAGGGGGCAAATGGCTACACCTTC.

The chain employs TRBV20-1 and TRBJ1-1; D is possibly TRBD1 (5 bases). Germline CDR1 is DFQATT and CDR2 is SNEGSKA (reference sequence). The CDR3 length is 14 residues. Trimming cost V 5 bases and J 3 bases, with 16 bases left between them. The CDR3 nucleotides read TGCAGTGCTTGGGGGGGGGAGCGGGACACTGAAGCTTTCTTT. Protein product: CSAWGGERDTEAFF.

This clonotype was seen at least ten times. The chain couples TRBV7-2 to TRBJ2-7; the D gene is possibly TRBD1 (5 bases). V lost 5 bases, J lost 3 bases, and 8 bases lay in between. In germline, CDR1 is SGHTA, CDR2 FQGNSA. The CDR3 sequence is 12 residues long. The DNA for the CDR3 is TGTGCCAGCAGCACAGACAGCTACGAGCAGTACTTC. Translating gives CASSTDSYEQYF.

This clonotype was counted ten times or more. The CDR3 bases are TGTGCCAGCAGGCCACAGGGTAGCGTATATGGCTACACCTTC. Translating it yields CASRPQGSVYGYTF. The chain uses TRBV6-2 or TRBV6-3 and TRBJ1-2; possible D gene TRBD1, 6 bases. V was shortened by 6 bases and J by 5 bases, with 16 bases between the two germline ends. The CDR3 is made up of 14 amino acids. Germline CDR1 is MNHEY and CDR2 is SVGEGT.

This clonotype was seen at least ten times. This chain connects TRBV6-1 to TRBJ2-2; D is unresolved. The CDR3 is 13 amino acids. CDR1 is MNHNS, CDR2 SASEGT, per germline. Trimming stripped 6 bases from V and 1 base from J, with 6 bases between. CDR3 nucleotides: TGTGCCAGCAGGGGGAAGAACACCGGGGAGCTGTTTTTT. Translation: CASRGKNTGELFF.

This clonotype occurred many times. This chain uses TRBV20-1 with TRBJ1-5; 8 bases align to TRBD1. V lost 6 bases, J lost 4 bases, and 8 bases stayed unmatched. Germline CDR1 reads DFQATT; CDR2 reads SNEGSKA (reference sequence). The CDR3 length is 14 residues. CDR3 nucleotide sequence: TGCAGTGCCGGTGACAGGGGTTGGAATCAGCCCCAGCATTTT. This gives the protein CSAGDRGWNQPQHF.

Worth noting for this clonotype: This may come from a read error, since a much larger clone is one base off. The CDR3 loop is CASSYSRGGGDAFF. CDR3 DNA sequence: TGTGCCAGCAGTTACTCGAGGGGGGGAGGAGACGCTTTCTTT. The rearrangement links TRBV6-5 to TRBJ1-1, with D possibly being TRBD1 (6 bases). V lost 0 bases and J lost 11, with 16 bases in between. The germline gives CDR1 MNHEY, CDR2 SVGAGI. CDR3 length: 14 residues.

The table lists this clonotype with a few counts. The CDR3 DNA is TGTGCCAGCAGCTTGGCAGTGGCTTCGGATGGCTACACCTTC. The encoded protein is CASSLAVASDGYTF. The chain carries TRBV5-5 and TRBJ1-2; D is ambiguous. The CDR3 is 14 amino acids. Trimming took off 0 bases at V and 6 bases at J, with 12 bases between the two ends. Germline CDR1 and CDR2: SGHKS and YYEKEE (reference sequence).

A few counts support this clonotype. The chain couples TRBV4-2 to TRBJ2-1; perhaps TRBD1 as D (5 bases). Germline lookup yields CDR1 LGHNA and CDR2 YNFKEQ. The ends were cut back, 0 bases at V and 3 bases at J, with 12 bases in the middle. The CDR3 consists of 16 residues. CDR3 sequence (DNA): TGTGCCAGCAGCCAAGATCCACTGGGGCTCTACAATGAGCAGTTCTTC. It is translated as CASSQDPLGLYNEQFF.